A selection of T cell receptor beta chains follows, all from one sample in a study of T cell repertoires in cytomegalovirus infection. TCRdb re-called the reads through MiXCR, storing one row per CDR3 protein. Of roughly 230,000 distinct CDR3 sequences in the sample, roughly 20% were seen once. Sequenced: CD8+ T cells from PBMCs. These receptors originate from a human donor in good health (CMV status not recorded). Some clones in this sample may be carry-over from other donors' samples. The CDR3 runs from the conserved cysteine through the conserved F or W. Each record gives: D gene, V gene, clone size, J gene, CDR3 protein, CDR3 DNA. The D gene is left open where the match is weak. Size is stated for part of the rows, as once, few or many counts, or as a class when the clone is expanded.

d_call: .; v_call: TRBV2; clone_size: .; j_call: TRBJ1-3; cdr3_aa: CASSQKPGNTIYF; cdr3_nt: TGTGCCAGCAGCCAGAAACCTGGAAACACCATATATTTT
d_call: TRBD1; v_call: TRBV20-1; clone_size: .; j_call: TRBJ1-4; cdr3_aa: CSAPGQGEEKLFF; cdr3_nt: TGCAGTGCACCAGGACAGGGGGAGGAAAAACTGTTTTTT
d_call: .; v_call: TRBV29-1; clone_size: .; j_call: TRBJ1-1; cdr3_aa: CSAAGTNMNTEAFF; cdr3_nt: TGCAGCGCCGCCGGGACCAACATGAACACTGAAGCTTTCTTT
d_call: TRBD2; v_call: TRBV15; clone_size: .; j_call: TRBJ2-7; cdr3_aa: CATSRVAGAYEQYF; cdr3_nt: TGTGCCACCAGCAGAGTAGCGGGGGCCTACGAGCAGTACTTC
d_call: .; v_call: TRBV20-1; clone_size: .; j_call: TRBJ2-7; cdr3_aa: CSARGTFETYEQYF; cdr3_nt: TGCAGTGCTAGAGGGACCTTTGAAACCTACGAGCAGTACTTC
d_call: TRBD2; v_call: TRBV2; clone_size: .; j_call: TRBJ2-7; cdr3_aa: CASSESASGHYYEQYF; cdr3_nt: TGTGCCAGCAGTGAATCGGCTAGCGGGCACTATTACGAGCAGTACTTC
d_call: .; v_call: TRBV29-1; clone_size: once; j_call: TRBJ2-7; cdr3_aa: CSVEDLGGLSYEQYF; cdr3_nt: TGCAGCGTTGAAGATCTTGGGGGGCTCTCCTACGAGCAGTACTTC
d_call: .; v_call: TRBV12-3/TRBV12-4; clone_size: many; j_call: TRBJ1-5; cdr3_aa: CASSFINNQPQHF; cdr3_nt: TGTGCCAGCAGTTTTATTAACAATCAGCCCCAGCATTTT
d_call: TRBD1; v_call: TRBV7-9; clone_size: many; j_call: TRBJ1-2; cdr3_aa: CASSLSGTAHGYTF; cdr3_nt: TGTGCCAGCAGCTTATCCGGGACAGCTCATGGCTACACCTTC
d_call: .; v_call: TRBV4-1; clone_size: few; j_call: TRBJ2-6; cdr3_aa: CASKPQWADSGANVLTF; cdr3_nt: TGCGCCAGCAAGCCCCAATGGGCCGATTCTGGGGCCAACGTCCTGACTTTC
d_call: .; v_call: TRBV28; clone_size: .; j_call: TRBJ2-1; cdr3_aa: CASSPHQANNEQFF; cdr3_nt: TGTGCCAGCAGTCCCCATCAGGCAAACAATGAGCAGTTCTTC
d_call: TRBD2; v_call: TRBV6-6; clone_size: many; j_call: TRBJ2-1; cdr3_aa: CASSGGLADNNEQFF; cdr3_nt: TGTGCCAGCAGTGGGGGACTAGCGGATAACAATGAGCAGTTCTTC
d_call: .; v_call: TRBV12-3/TRBV12-4; clone_size: .; j_call: TRBJ2-3; cdr3_aa: CASAFDTDTQYF; cdr3_nt: TGTGCCAGCGCGTTTGACACAGATACGCAGTATTTT
d_call: .; v_call: TRBV6-2/TRBV6-3; clone_size: .; j_call: TRBJ1-1; cdr3_aa: CASRVDSLSLNTEAFF; cdr3_nt: TGTGCCAGCAGGGTAGACAGTCTTTCTTTGAACACTGAAGCTTTCTTT
d_call: .; v_call: TRBV14; clone_size: many; j_call: TRBJ1-6; cdr3_aa: CASSLRVPPLHF; cdr3_nt: TGTGCCAGCAGCCTTAGGGTTCCACCCCTCCACTTT
d_call: .; v_call: TRBV6-2/TRBV6-3; clone_size: .; j_call: TRBJ1-1; cdr3_aa: CASSYYGGMDTEAFF; cdr3_nt: TGTGCCAGCAGTTACTACGGGGGTATGGACACTGAAGCTTTCTTT
d_call: TRBD2; v_call: TRBV29-1; clone_size: few; j_call: TRBJ2-3; cdr3_aa: CSVVGTSGATDTQYF; cdr3_nt: TGCAGCGTTGTTGGGACTAGCGGGGCCACAGATACGCAGTATTTT
d_call: TRBD2; v_call: TRBV3-1; clone_size: .; j_call: TRBJ2-1; cdr3_aa: CASSQGIAGTYNEQFF; cdr3_nt: TGTGCCAGCAGCCAGGGAATAGCGGGTACCTACAATGAGCAGTTCTTC
d_call: TRBD1; v_call: TRBV19; clone_size: .; j_call: TRBJ2-1; cdr3_aa: CASRRGQGSSYNEQFF; cdr3_nt: TGTGCCAGTAGGAGAGGACAGGGCTCGTCCTACAATGAGCAGTTCTTC
d_call: .; v_call: TRBV4-1; clone_size: many; j_call: TRBJ1-1; cdr3_aa: CASRWTAMNTEAFF; cdr3_nt: TGCGCCAGCAGGTGGACAGCCATGAACACTGAAGCTTTCTTT
d_call: .; v_call: TRBV2; clone_size: many; j_call: TRBJ1-1; cdr3_aa: CASSDPGVGTEAFF; cdr3_nt: TGTGCCAGCAGTGACCCAGGGGTTGGGACTGAAGCTTTCTTT
d_call: .; v_call: TRBV19; clone_size: many; j_call: TRBJ1-6; cdr3_aa: CASKTESSYNSPLHF; cdr3_nt: TGTGCCAGTAAGACGGAAAGCTCCTATAATTCACCCCTCCACTTT
d_call: TRBD2; v_call: TRBV6-2/TRBV6-3; clone_size: .; j_call: TRBJ2-1; cdr3_aa: CASNPPDSLAGYDEQFF; cdr3_nt: TGTGCCAGCAACCCCCCCGATAGTTTAGCGGGGTACGATGAGCAGTTCTTC
d_call: TRBD1; v_call: TRBV28; clone_size: few; j_call: TRBJ2-1; cdr3_aa: CASSFRDRGSHEQFF; cdr3_nt: TGTGCCAGCAGTTTTCGGGACAGGGGATCGCATGAGCAGTTCTTC
d_call: .; v_call: TRBV6-2/TRBV6-3; clone_size: once; j_call: TRBJ1-1; cdr3_aa: CASSYSNSLAEAFF; cdr3_nt: TGTGCCAGCAGTTACTCGAATTCCCTCGCTGAAGCTTTCTTT
d_call: TRBD1; v_call: TRBV7-9; clone_size: many; j_call: TRBJ2-7; cdr3_aa: CASSDTGTGHYEQYF; cdr3_nt: TGTGCCAGCAGCGACACCGGGACAGGGCACTACGAGCAGTACTTC
d_call: TRBD2; v_call: TRBV20-1; clone_size: .; j_call: TRBJ2-3; cdr3_aa: CSAGLAGTLFSTDTQYF; cdr3_nt: TGCAGTGCTGGACTAGCGGGGACTCTCTTTAGCACAGATACGCAGTATTTT